The 28 T cell receptor beta chains presented below share a single source sample, sequenced in a study of T cells in Graves' hyperthyroidism and ophthalmopathy. There were TCR beta CDR3 regions amplified from RNA transcripts. HTBI primers drove first-round RT-PCR of the TCR CDR3. In TCRdb, the multiplex PCR reads were re-called with MiXCR into one record per CDR3 protein. This table holds about 610,000 distinct CDR3 sequences, 14% to 15% found once. Sequencing was carried out using blood. The receptors come from a woman aged 40 to 50 with Graves' ophthalmopathy.

V gene TRBV29-1 combines with J gene TRBJ1-3, with D hard to call. The V end lost 7 bases, the J end lost 0 bases, and 13 bases lay between the germline ends. CDR1 and CDR2 from the germline V gene are SQVTM and ANQGSEA. The CDR3 sequence is 14 residues long. CDR3 residues: CSAREGFSGNTIYF. The CDR3 coding sequence is TGCAGCGCGCGGGAAGGGTTCTCTGGAAACACCATATATTTT.

This clonotype was observed many times. This chain joins TRBV28 and TRBJ2-7; D is possibly TRBD2 (5 bases). The V and J ends lost 3 bases and 9 bases respectively, with 15 bases between them. CDR1 is MDHEN and CDR2 is SYDVKM in the germline V gene. CDR3 length: 13 residues. CDR3 coding DNA: TGTGCCAGCAGTTTCCCAAGCTACGAGGGGCAGTACTTC. Encoded protein: CASSFPSYEGQYF.

Ten or more counts support this clonotype. The V gene is TRBV6-2 or TRBV6-3, the J gene TRBJ1-1, with D maybe TRBD1 (5 bases). CDR3 length: 13 residues. CDR1 and CDR2 (germline): MNHEY, SVGEGT. V was clipped by 10 bases and J by 4 bases, with 16 bases between them. The CDR3 loop is CATGVGRATEAFF. CDR3 bases: TGTGCCACCGGGGTGGGGCGGGCCACTGAAGCTTTCTTT.

J is TRBJ2-2 and V is TRBV3-1; D is perhaps TRBD1 (6 bases). This CDR3 is built from 12 residues. Looked up from germline, CDR1 is LGHDT and CDR2 is YNNKEL (reference sequence). V lost 3 bases and J 13 bases, leaving 12 bases between the germline ends. Here the CDR3 reads CASSHTQGWLFF. In DNA form, the CDR3 reads TGTGCCAGCAGCCATACCCAGGGGTGGCTGTTTTTT.

The chain joins TRBV9 to TRBJ2-2; D remains unclear. Germline CDR1 SGDLS, CDR2 YYNGEE. The CDR3 covers 15 residues. V was trimmed by 0 bases and J by 2 bases, leaving 8 bases between them. This chain's CDR3 is CASSVGSLNTGELFF. Written as DNA, the CDR3 is TGTGCCAGCAGCGTAGGGAGTTTAAACACCGGGGAGCTGTTTTTT.

This clonotype was observed at least ten times. This sequence joins TRBV12-3 or TRBV12-4 and TRBJ1-2; TRBD1 might be the D (5 bases). There are 14 residues in the CDR3. Trimming left V 8 bases short and J 8 bases short, with 21 bases between. CDR3 nucleotides: TGTGCCAGCGGTTCAGGGTTGTCGGGTCGGGGCTACACCTTC. This encodes CASGSGLSGRGYTF.

This clonotype was seen repeatedly, ten times or more. The chain recombines TRBV7-2 with TRBJ2-5, with D perhaps matching TRBD1 or TRBD2 (6 bases each). This CDR3 spans 14 amino acids. CDR1 SGHTA and CDR2 FQGNSA come from the germline V gene. V lost 5 bases and J 7 bases, leaving 17 bases between the germline ends. The CDR3 DNA follows: TGTGCCAGCAGCCCGGGGGCAGCAGGGAGGACCCAGTACTTC. Residues: CASSPGAAGRTQYF.

At least ten counts were recorded for this clonotype. The rearrangement uses TRBV4-1 and TRBJ2-5; 9 positions match TRBD1. V trimming: 4 bases; J trimming: 5 bases; junction bases outside the gene matches: 11. Per the germline V gene, CDR1 is MGHRA and CDR2 is YSYEKL. CDR3 length equals 16 residues. DNA of the CDR3: TGCGCCAGCAGCCGACCACCGGGACAGGGAGTTGAGACCCAGTACTTC. The encoded protein is CASSRPPGQGVETQYF.

This clonotype was counted many times. This chain connects TRBV5-1 to TRBJ2-7; D possibly corresponds to TRBD1 (7 bases). V was shortened by 6 bases and J by 4 bases, with 20 bases between the two germline ends. This CDR3 is 15 amino acids long. Germline-derived CDR1 and CDR2 are SGHRS and YFSETQ. Here the CDR3 reads CASISGDSGRYEQYF. CDR3 nucleotide sequence: TGCGCCAGCATCTCGGGGGACAGCGGACGGTACGAGCAGTACTTC.

This clonotype was observed a few times. This chain connects TRBV4-1 to TRBJ2-7; 8 bases agree with TRBD1. The germline V gene encodes CDR1 MGHRA and CDR2 YSYEKL. V was pared by 8 bases and J by 0 bases, with 9 bases of the junction left unmatched. CDR3 length equals 15 residues. The CDR3 is CASGRGQGISYEQYF. CDR3 coding DNA: TGCGCCAGCGGCCGAGGACAGGGTATCTCCTACGAGCAGTACTTC.

The table lists this clonotype with a few counts. The chain has TRBV10-2 and TRBJ1-1; 8 bases agree with TRBD1. Germline-derived CDR1 and CDR2 are WSHSY and SAAADI. The CDR3 loop spans 14 amino acids. V lost 6 bases, J lost 4 bases, and 7 bases stayed unmatched. CDR3 loop: CASRDRVPGTEAFF. The CDR3 DNA follows: TGCGCCAGCAGGGACAGGGTTCCGGGCACTGAAGCTTTCTTT.

This clonotype was recorded at least ten times. The chain has TRBV10-3 and TRBJ2-7; TRBD2 matches at 7 bases. V lost 7 bases and J lost 3; bases outside the gene matches: 9. From germline, CDR1 is ENHRY and CDR2 SYGVKD. This CDR3 spans 14 amino acids. The chain's CDR3 is CAITRDYRNYEQYF. The CDR3 DNA follows: TGTGCCATCACTAGGGACTACCGGAACTACGAGCAGTACTTC.

This clonotype was detected many times. The chain employs TRBV29-1 and TRBJ2-5; a weak D match, TRBD1 (5 bases). Germline V gene sequence: CDR1 SQVTM, CDR2 ANQGSEA. CDR3 length: 13 amino acids. Deletions cut 4 bases from V and 2 bases from J, with 11 bases between. The CDR3 DNA reads as TGCAGCGTTGTGAGACAGACACAAGAGACCCAGTACTTC. Encoded protein: CSVVRQTQETQYF.

This clonotype was seen repeatedly, ten times or more. The genes are TRBV28 and TRBJ1-1, with D possibly TRBD1 on 5 matching bases. The CDR3 has 12 residues. The V gene's germline CDR1 is MDHEN and CDR2 SYDVKM. Trimming shortened V by 3 bases and J by 10 bases, and 12 bases separated the two germline ends. CDR3 DNA sequence: TGTGCCAGCAGTTTGCGACACGGGGCAGCTTTCTTT. It encodes CASSLRHGAAFF. Combining the CDR3 with reference TRBV28 and TRBJ1-1 gives the whole variable domain DVKVTQSSRYLVKRTGEKVFLECVQDMDHENMFWYRQDPGLGLRLIYFSYDVKMKEKGDIPEGYSVSREKKERFSLILESASTNQTSMYLCASSLRHGAAFFGQGTRLTVV.

This clonotype was counted many times. The chain employs TRBV11-2 and TRBJ2-7; D ambiguous. The CDR3 totals 13 residues. With 6 bases removed from V and 2 bases from J, the gap between germline ends came to 11 bases. CDR1 is SGHAT, CDR2 FQNNGV, per germline. The CDR3 DNA sequence: TGTGCCAGCAGTCGGGTGAGCGCCTACGAGCAGTACTTC. It encodes CASSRVSAYEQYF.

This clonotype was seen only a few times. The genes are TRBV4-2 and TRBJ1-5; D remains unclear. Deletions cut 0 bases from V and 0 bases from J, with 12 bases between. CDR1 LGHNA and CDR2 YNFKEQ come from the germline V gene. The length of the CDR3 is 17 residues. CDR3 amino acids: CASSQDFGGDSNQPQHF. The CDR3 region has the DNA TGTGCCAGCAGCCAAGATTTCGGTGGGGATAGCAATCAGCCCCAGCATTTT.

This clonotype was counted between two and nine times. The gene calls are TRBV20-1 and TRBJ2-7; D might be TRBD2 (6 bases). This CDR3 region has 14 residues. Germline V CDR1 and CDR2: DFQATT, SNEGSKA (reference sequence). The V and J ends lost 1 base and 2 bases respectively, with 12 bases between them. The CDR3 coding sequence is TGCAGTGCTAGAGGGCCCGGAGGGGCCTACGAGCAGTACTTC. This codes for CSARGPGGAYEQYF.

This clonotype has a count of ten or more. The genes are TRBV4-2 and TRBJ1-2; 7 bases are a match to TRBD1. Germline CDR1 and CDR2: LGHNA and YNFKEQ. With V trimmed by 0 bases and J by 6 bases, 7 bases remained unmatched. The CDR3 contains 15 residues. The CDR3 nucleotides are TGTGCCAGCAGCCAAGAGGAGGGGGCGGTCAATGGCTACACCTTC. This codes for CASSQEEGAVNGYTF.

This clonotype has a count of ten or more. The rearrangement links TRBV6-2 or TRBV6-3 to TRBJ2-7; D is uncertain. Trimming removed 2 bases at V and 2 bases at J, with 10 bases between. This CDR3 comprises 14 residues. Germline V CDR1 and CDR2: MNHEY, SVGEGT. CDR3 in DNA: TGTGCCAGCAGTTACAGAAGCGAAACCTACGAGCAGTACTTC. Its protein is CASSYRSETYEQYF.

This clonotype came up many times. The rearrangement joins TRBV28 to TRBJ2-5; D call uncertain. This CDR3 region has 14 residues. Looked up from germline, CDR1 is MDHEN and CDR2 is SYDVKM. Trimming took off 2 bases at V and 4 bases at J, with 11 bases between the two ends. The CDR3 reads CASSLAATTETQYF. The CDR3 coding sequence is TGTGCCAGCAGTTTAGCGGCGACCACAGAGACCCAGTACTTC.

In this sample, this clonotype turned up a few times. The chain joins TRBV10-3 to TRBJ1-1; perhaps TRBD1 as D (5 bases). Germline CDR1 is ENHRY and CDR2 is SYGVKD. The CDR3 loop spans 15 amino acids. Trimming removed 5 bases from V and 0 bases from J, with 13 bases in between. CDR3 amino acids: CAISSYGTVNTEAFF. In DNA, the CDR3 is TGTGCCATCAGTTCCTACGGGACGGTGAACACTGAAGCTTTCTTT.

The chain is built from TRBV20-1 and TRBJ2-5; 8 positions match TRBD2. The length of the CDR3 is 13 residues. Germline lookup yields CDR1 DFQATT and CDR2 SNEGSKA (reference sequence). Germline trimming cut 3 bases from V and 2 bases from J; bases unmatched to any gene: 2. The CDR3 is CSASTSGQETQYF. In DNA form, the CDR3 reads TGCAGTGCTAGTACTAGCGGACAAGAGACCCAGTACTTC.

The rearrangement links TRBV2 to TRBJ2-2, with D possibly being TRBD2 (6 bases). Germline loops: CDR1 SNHLY, CDR2 FYNNEI. The CDR3 loop spans 14 amino acids. V lost 8 bases, J lost 7 bases, and 17 bases lay in between. The CDR3 DNA is TGTGCCAGCGGAGGGCGGGATATCGGCGGGGAGCTGTTTTTT. Translated, it gives CASGGRDIGGELFF.

This clonotype turned up a few times. V usage is TRBV10-3 and J usage is TRBJ2-2; perhaps TRBD2 as D (6 bases). There are 12 residues in the CDR3. With 11 bases removed from V and 6 bases from J, the gap between germline ends came to 13 bases. The V gene's germline CDR1 is ENHRY and CDR2 SYGVKD. This CDR3 is CAASPSAGELFF. In DNA, the CDR3 is TGTGCCGCCTCGCCTAGCGCCGGGGAGCTGTTTTTT.

This clonotype was recorded at least ten times. The V gene is TRBV6-5, the J gene TRBJ2-7, with a possible D match to TRBD1 (6 bases). The CDR3 is 14 amino acids. V was clipped by 3 bases and J by 2 bases, with 11 bases between them. In germline, CDR1 is MNHEY, CDR2 SVGAGI. The CDR3 DNA follows: TGTGCCAGCAGTTATCAGGACAGCGCCTACGAGCAGTACTTC. Translated: CASSYQDSAYEQYF.

This clonotype occurred many times. CDR3 in DNA: TGTGCCACCAGTCCGGGACACCCTACCGGGGAGCTGTTTTTT. Translating gives CATSPGHPTGELFF. V is TRBV24-1 and J is TRBJ2-2; tentatively, D is TRBD1 (6 bases). Germline-derived CDR1 and CDR2 are KGHDR and SFDVKD. The CDR3 sequence is 14 residues long. Trimming took 6 bases from V and 5 from J, leaving 12 bases between them.

The sample holds a few counts of this clonotype. The rearrangement joins TRBV4-3 to TRBJ2-5, with TRBD2 matching over 10 bases. This CDR3 has 16 residues. After removal of 0 bases from V and 5 bases from J, the junction contained 6 bases not matched to a gene. Per the germline V gene, CDR1 is LGHNA and CDR2 is YSLEER. The CDR3 DNA follows: TGCGCCAGCAGCCAAGATGTAGCGGGAGGAGCGGAGACCCAGTACTTC. Its protein product is CASSQDVAGGAETQYF.

This clonotype was observed many times. V usage is TRBV12-3 or TRBV12-4 and J usage is TRBJ2-7, with D unclear. Between the trimmed V and J ends, which lost 4 bases and 5 bases, there was a span of 9 bases. The CDR3 runs to 12 residues. CDR3 DNA sequence: TGTGCCAGCAGTTCCATCACCGACGAGCAGTACTTC. Its protein is CASSSITDEQYF.